The clone carrying this TCR beta chain was observed a handful of times. Its antigen is as yet unknown. Alongside a J-beta primer mix, a sample-barcoded 5' primer served in a second PCR lasting about 7 to 12 cycles. TCRdb passed the 5' RACE reads through MiXCR, listing each CDR3 protein once. This table holds some 850,000 distinct CDR3 sequences, around 25% found once. The data stem from a study of blood T cells in healthy people across ages. Germline CDR1 reads MGHRA; CDR2 reads YSYEKL. J lost 2 bases, V lost 4 bases, and 5 bases had no gene match. The length of the CDR3 is 15 residues. Whole-study findings and limits: When set beside aged donors, long-lived donors presented more naive CD4+ cells and higher diversity. Those diversity estimates obtained from one million T cells were thought to be underestimates.

These data were likewise used in another study, on T cells of mothers and their children. This second study notes: Mothers yielded over 9 million CDR3 reads, children approximately 2.8 million each. Whether pairs are related or unrelated, thymic selection shapes their TCR recombination output in much the same way.

The chain couples TRBV4-1 to TRBJ2-5; 9 nucleotides line up with TRBD2. This clonotype was sampled from a boy aged 10-17 years in good health. The sequenced material came from blood. The CDR3 region is CASSREREEQETQYF. CDR3 coding DNA: TGCGCCAGCAGCCGCGAGCGGGAGGAACAAGAGACCCAGTACTTC.